This T cell receptor (beta chain) appears in the sequencing data of a study of shared clonotypes between healthy human individuals. Naivety among CD8 cells was defined by CD45RO negativity and positive CCR7 selection, thereby excluding terminally differentiated effector memory CD45RA+ cells. Every one of the donors was a Caucasian adult that lived in Nashville, Tennessee. The germline V gene encodes CDR1 SGHDN and CDR2 FVKESK. The length of the CDR3 is 14 residues. The V end was cut by 1 base, the J end by 6 bases, with 11 bases between. Genomic DNA of each subset was evenly split across several immunoSEQ plates. Repertoires were generated with immunoSEQ multiplex PCR, while TCRdb's copy carries only in-frame clones and drops some. The table lists about 870,000 clones, over 90% of them singletons.

This clonotype originated in a man younger than 40 in good health. The sample comprised naive CD8+ T cells sorted from blood. V is TRBV14 and J is TRBJ2-3; maybe TRBD2 (6 bases). The CDR3 DNA sequence: TGTGCCAGCAGCCAAGGACTAGTCCGGGATACGCAGTATTTT. This encodes CASSQGLVRDTQYF. Combining the CDR3 with reference TRBV14 and TRBJ2-3 gives the whole variable domain EAGVTQFPSHSVIEKGQTVTLRCDPISGHDNLYWYRRVMGKEIKFLLHFVKESKQDESGMPNNRFLAERTGGTYSTLKVQPAELEDSGVYFCASSQGLVRDTQYFGPGTRLTVL.